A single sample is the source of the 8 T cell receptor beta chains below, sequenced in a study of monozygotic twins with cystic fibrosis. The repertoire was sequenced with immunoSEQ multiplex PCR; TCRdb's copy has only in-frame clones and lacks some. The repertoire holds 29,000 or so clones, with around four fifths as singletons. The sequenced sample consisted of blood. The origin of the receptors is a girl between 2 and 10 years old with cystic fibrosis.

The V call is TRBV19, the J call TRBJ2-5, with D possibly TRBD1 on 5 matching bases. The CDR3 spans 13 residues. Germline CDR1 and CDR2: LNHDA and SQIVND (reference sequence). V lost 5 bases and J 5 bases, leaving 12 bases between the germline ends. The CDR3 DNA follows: TGTGCCAGTAGTGGCAGGGTACGGGAGACCCAGTACTTC. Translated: CASSGRVRETQYF.

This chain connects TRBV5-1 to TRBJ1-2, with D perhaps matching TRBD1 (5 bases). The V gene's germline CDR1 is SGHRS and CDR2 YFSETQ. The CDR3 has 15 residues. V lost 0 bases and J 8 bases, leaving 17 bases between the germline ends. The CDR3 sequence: CASSLGAGSGGGYTF. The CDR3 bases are TGCGCCAGCAGCTTGGGTGCGGGCAGCGGGGGAGGCTACACCTTC. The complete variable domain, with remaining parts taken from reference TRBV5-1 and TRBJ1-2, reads KAGVTQTPRYLIKTRGQQVTLSCSPISGHRSVSWYQQTPGQGLQFLFEYFSETQRNKGNFPGRFSGRQFSNSRSEMNVSTLELGDSALYLCASSLGAGSGGGYTFGSGTRLTVV.

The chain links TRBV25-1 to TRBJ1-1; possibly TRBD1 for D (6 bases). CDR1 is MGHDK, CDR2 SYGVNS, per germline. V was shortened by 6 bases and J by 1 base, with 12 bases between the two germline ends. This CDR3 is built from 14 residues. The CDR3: CASRPGQGNTEAFF. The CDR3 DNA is TGTGCCAGCAGACCGGGACAAGGGAACACTGAAGCTTTCTTT. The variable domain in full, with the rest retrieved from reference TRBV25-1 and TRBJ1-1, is EADIYQTPRYLVIGTGKKITLECSQTMGHDKMYWYQQDPGMELHLIHYSYGVNSTEKGDLSSESTVSRIRTEHFPLTLESARPSHTSQYLCASRPGQGNTEAFFGQGTRLTVV.

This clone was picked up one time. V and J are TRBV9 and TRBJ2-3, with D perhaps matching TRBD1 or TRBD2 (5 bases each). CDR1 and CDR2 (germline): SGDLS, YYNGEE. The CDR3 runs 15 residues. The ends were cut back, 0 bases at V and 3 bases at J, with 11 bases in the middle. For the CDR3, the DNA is TGTGCCAGCAGCGTAGCGCGGTGGGGGACAGATACGCAGTATTTT. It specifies CASSVARWGTDTQYF. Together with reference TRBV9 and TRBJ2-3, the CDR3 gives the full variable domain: DSGVTQTPKHLITATGQRVTLRCSPRSGDLSVYWYQQSLDQGLQFLIQYYNGEERAKGNILERFSAQQFPDLHSELNLSSLELGDSALYFCASSVARWGTDTQYFGPGTRLTVL.

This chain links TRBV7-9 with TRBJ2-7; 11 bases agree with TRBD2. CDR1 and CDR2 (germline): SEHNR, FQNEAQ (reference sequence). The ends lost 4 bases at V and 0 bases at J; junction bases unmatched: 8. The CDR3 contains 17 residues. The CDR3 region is CASSSGTSGHNSYEQYF. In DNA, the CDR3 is TGTGCCAGCAGCTCCGGGACTAGCGGCCATAACTCCTACGAGCAGTACTTC.

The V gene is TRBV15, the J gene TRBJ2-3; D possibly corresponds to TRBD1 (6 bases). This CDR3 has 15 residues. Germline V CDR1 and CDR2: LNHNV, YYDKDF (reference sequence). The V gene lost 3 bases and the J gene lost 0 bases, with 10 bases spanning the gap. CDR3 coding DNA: TGTGCCACCAGCAGGAGCAGGGGAAGCACAGATACGCAGTATTTT. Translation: CATSRSRGSTDTQYF.

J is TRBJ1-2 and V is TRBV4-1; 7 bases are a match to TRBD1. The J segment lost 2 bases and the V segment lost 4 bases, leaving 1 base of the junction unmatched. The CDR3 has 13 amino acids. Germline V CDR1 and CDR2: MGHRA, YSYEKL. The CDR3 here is CASSPGQNYGYTF. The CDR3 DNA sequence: TGCGCCAGCAGCCCGGGACAGAACTATGGCTACACCTTC.

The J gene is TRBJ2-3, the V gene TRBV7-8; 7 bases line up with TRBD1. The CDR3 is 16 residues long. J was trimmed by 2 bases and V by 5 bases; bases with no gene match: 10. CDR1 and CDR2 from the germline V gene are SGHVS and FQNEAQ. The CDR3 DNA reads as TGTGCCAGCAGCCTCACACGACAGGGAGACACAGATACGCAGTATTTT. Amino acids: CASSLTRQGDTDTQYF.